These 17 T cell receptor beta chains came from one sample sequenced in a study of vaccination and CD4 T cells after COVID-19. Oncomine TCR Beta short-read sequencing was applied to DNA from cultured CD4+ T cells. TCRdb re-called the PCR reads through MiXCR, storing one row per CDR3 protein. The sample yields thousands of distinct CDR3 sequences, over 35% seen once. These TCRs' antigens remain unknown. The sample's treatment: approximately 10-day PBMC culture with coronavirus spike peptide pools or control peptides (ViraFEST assay). The unexposed donor gave CD4+ T cells before the COVID-19 pandemic (2011-2018). The sample comprised CD4+ T cells from blood, cultured in vitro. The receptors stem from a human donor in good health.

This clonotype has a handful of counts. The V call is TRBV25-1, the J call TRBJ1-2, with 9 bases identical to TRBD1. V was clipped by 8 bases and J by 6 bases; unmatched bases: 7. Germline V gene data show CDR1 as MGHDK and CDR2 as SYGVNS. The CDR3 contains 13 residues. The CDR3 loop is CASCLRTGDGYTF. The CDR3 DNA reads as TGTGCCAGCTGTCTCCGGACAGGGGATGGCTACACCTTC.

The V call is TRBV18, the J call TRBJ1-2; 7 nucleotides align to TRBD1. The CDR3 contains 14 residues. Losses at the gene ends were 0 bases for V and 5 bases for J; bases not matched to a gene: 3. Germline values: CDR1 KGHSH, CDR2 LQKENI. CDR3 residues: CASSPPGQSYGYTF. Written as DNA, the CDR3 is TGTGCCAGCTCACCACCGGGACAGAGTTATGGCTACACCTTC.

This clonotype was found a few times. The chain recombines TRBV10-2 with TRBJ2-5, with 9 bases identical to TRBD1. The CDR3 is made up of 16 amino acids. Germline loops: CDR1 WSHSY, CDR2 SAAADI. V was clipped by 2 bases and J by 2 bases; unmatched bases: 6. In nucleotides, the CDR3 is TGCGCCAGCAGTGAGGGGGGACAGGGAGAACAAGAGACCCAGTACTTC. This translates into CASSEGGQGEQETQYF.

Only a few counts were recorded for this clonotype. V and J are TRBV20-1 and TRBJ1-2; perhaps TRBD1 as D (6 bases). CDR3 size: 16 residues. The ends were cut back, 5 bases at V and 2 bases at J, with 21 bases in the middle. Germline lookup yields CDR1 DFQATT and CDR2 SNEGSKA (reference sequence). CDR3 DNA: TGCAGTGCTGGGGGAGGCGGAGGGGGGATAAACTATGGCTACACCTTC. Amino acids: CSAGGGGGGINYGYTF.

This clonotype was seen a handful of times. The chain joins TRBV10-1 to TRBJ1-2; D gene uncertain. CDR1 is WNHNN and CDR2 is SYGVQD in the germline V gene (reference sequence). V lost 1 base to trimming and J lost 0 bases, with 9 bases between them. This CDR3 is 15 amino acids long. CDR3 region: CASSEFFGANYGYTF. The CDR3 DNA reads as TGCGCCAGCAGTGAGTTCTTTGGGGCTAACTATGGCTACACCTTC.

The genes are TRBV29-1 and TRBJ1-2, with TRBD1 matching over 9 bases. The CDR3 is 16 amino acids. Germline CDR1 is SQVTM and CDR2 is ANQGSEA. The J segment lost 2 bases and the V segment lost 1 base, leaving 8 bases of the junction unmatched. The DNA for the CDR3 is TGCAGCGTTGAAGGGGGACAGGGTAGGGGGAACTATGGCTACACCTTC. This translates into CSVEGGQGRGNYGYTF.

Only a few counts were recorded for this clonotype. The rearrangement joins TRBV6-2 or TRBV6-3 to TRBJ1-1, with 7 nucleotides matching TRBD1. The CDR3 extends over 15 amino acids. The ends lost 5 bases at V and 5 bases at J; junction bases unmatched: 11. In germline, CDR1 is MNHEY, CDR2 SVGEGT. CDR3 coding DNA: TGTGCCAGCAGTCCCCACTGGGACAGATTTACTGAAGCTTTCTTT. Its translation: CASSPHWDRFTEAFF.

The chain couples TRBV29-1 to TRBJ1-1; D gene ambiguous. CDR1 is SQVTM, CDR2 ANQGSEA, per germline. V was cut by 6 bases and J by 0 bases, with 26 bases left in between. This CDR3 comprises 18 residues. The CDR3 DNA follows: TGCAGCGTGGACCTTGTCCCCAATCTGGGAGGGATGAACACTGAAGCTTTCTTT. Its protein product is CSVDLVPNLGGMNTEAFF.

This clonotype is a singleton in its sample. The chain couples TRBV20-1 to TRBJ2-1, with 15 nucleotides matching TRBD2. This CDR3 comprises 15 residues. V lost 1 base, J lost 6 bases, and 1 base stayed unmatched. The V gene's germline CDR1 is DFQATT and CDR2 SNEGSKA (reference sequence). The chain's CDR3 is CSARGTSGGVNEQFF. CDR3 bases: TGCAGTGCTAGAGGGACTAGCGGGGGGGTCAATGAGCAGTTCTTC.

The chain links TRBV11-3 to TRBJ2-1; 9 bases fit TRBD2. Germline V gene data show CDR1 as SGHNT and CDR2 as YENEEA. This CDR3 spans 15 amino acids. V shed 3 bases, J shed 8 bases, and the junction held 8 bases outside the gene matches. The CDR3 reads CASSFRASGNYEQFF. CDR3 nucleotide sequence: TGTGCCAGCAGCTTTCGGGCTAGCGGGAACTATGAGCAGTTCTTC.

The chain joins TRBV6-1 to TRBJ1-5; 8 bases line up with TRBD1. Germline V CDR1 and CDR2: MNHNS, SASEGT. J gave up 2 bases and V 6 bases, and 3 bases lay outside the gene matches. This CDR3 is 14 amino acids long. The CDR3 nucleotides read TGTGCCAGCAGAGGGACAGGAGGCAATCAGCCCCAGCATTTT. It is translated as CASRGTGGNQPQHF.

The chain is built from TRBV28 and TRBJ2-6; either TRBD1 or TRBD2 may supply D (5 bases each). V was clipped by 3 bases and J by 2 bases, with 8 bases between them. The CDR3 consists of 15 residues. Germline V gives CDR1 MDHEN, CDR2 SYDVKM. The CDR3 reads CASSFWGTGANVLTF. The CDR3 DNA is TGTGCCAGCAGTTTTTGGGGGACTGGGGCCAACGTCCTGACTTTC.

The chain is built from TRBV5-8 and TRBJ1-2; no reliable D call. The CDR3 consists of 15 residues. Looked up from germline, CDR1 is SGHTS and CDR2 is YDEGEE. Trimming shortened V by 2 bases and J by 5 bases, and 16 bases separated the two germline ends. The CDR3 here is CASSLTTTTKYGYTF. Here the CDR3 DNA reads TGTGCCAGCAGCTTAACGACCACGACGAAATATGGCTACACCTTC.

This clonotype was detected once. The chain carries TRBV9 and TRBJ2-2; D gene uncertain. Germline CDR1 and CDR2: SGDLS and YYNGEE. V was cut by 0 bases and J by 4 bases, with 4 bases left in between. This CDR3 has 13 residues. The CDR3 coding sequence is TGTGCCAGCAGCGTAGACCTCACCGGGGAGCTGTTTTTT. Protein product: CASSVDLTGELFF.

This clonotype was observed a handful of times. The rearrangement joins TRBV2 to TRBJ1-6, with D perhaps TRBD1 (5 bases). Trimming took off 8 bases at V and 7 bases at J, with 15 bases between the two ends. The CDR3 spans 14 residues. Germline CDR1 SNHLY, CDR2 FYNNEI. The CDR3, as DNA: TGTGCCAGCCTACGGACATTTGGAAATTCACCCCTCCACTTT. Protein product: CASLRTFGNSPLHF.

In its sample, this clonotype was seen a few times. The V and J genes are TRBV2 and TRBJ1-5; perhaps TRBD1 as D (5 bases). The CDR3 consists of 14 residues. Germline CDR1 is SNHLY and CDR2 is FYNNEI. V was shortened by 5 bases and J by 0 bases, with 8 bases between the two germline ends. The CDR3 loop reads CASSLDSSNQPQHF. The CDR3 nucleotides read TGTGCCAGCAGTTTAGACAGTAGCAATCAGCCCCAGCATTTT.

By proportion, this clonotype is medium-sized. The chain uses TRBV20-1 and TRBJ1-5; D unclear. The CDR3 has 14 amino acids. CDR1 and CDR2 from the germline V gene are DFQATT and SNEGSKA (reference sequence). V dropped 5 bases and J dropped 3 bases, with 14 bases sitting between them. In DNA, the CDR3 is TGCAGTGCTCTACTCGGCAGTGACAATCAGCCCCAGCATTTT. As protein: CSALLGSDNQPQHF.